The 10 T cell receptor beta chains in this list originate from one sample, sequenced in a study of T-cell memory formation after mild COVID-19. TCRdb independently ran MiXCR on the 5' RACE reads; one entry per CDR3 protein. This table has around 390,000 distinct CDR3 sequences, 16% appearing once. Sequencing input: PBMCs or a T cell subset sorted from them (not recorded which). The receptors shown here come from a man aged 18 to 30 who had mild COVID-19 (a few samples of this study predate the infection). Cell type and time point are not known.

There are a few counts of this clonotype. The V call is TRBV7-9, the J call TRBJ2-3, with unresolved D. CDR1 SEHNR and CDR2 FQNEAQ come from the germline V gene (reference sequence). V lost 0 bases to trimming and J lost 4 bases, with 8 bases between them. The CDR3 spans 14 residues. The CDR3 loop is CASSLASWADTQYF. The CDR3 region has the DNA TGTGCCAGCAGCTTAGCTTCGTGGGCAGATACGCAGTATTTT.

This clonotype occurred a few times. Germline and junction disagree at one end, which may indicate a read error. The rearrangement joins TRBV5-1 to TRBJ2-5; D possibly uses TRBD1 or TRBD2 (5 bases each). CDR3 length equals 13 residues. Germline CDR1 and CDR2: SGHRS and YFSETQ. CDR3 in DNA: TGCGCCAGCAGCACGGGACGGGGAGAGATCCAGTACTTC. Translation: CASSTGRGEIQYF.

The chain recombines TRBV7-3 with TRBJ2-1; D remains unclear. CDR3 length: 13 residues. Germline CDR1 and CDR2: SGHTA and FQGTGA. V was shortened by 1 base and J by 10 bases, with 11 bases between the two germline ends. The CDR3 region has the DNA TGTGCCAGCAGCTTAAACGTCGAGAACGAGCAGTTCTTC. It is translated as CASSLNVENEQFF.

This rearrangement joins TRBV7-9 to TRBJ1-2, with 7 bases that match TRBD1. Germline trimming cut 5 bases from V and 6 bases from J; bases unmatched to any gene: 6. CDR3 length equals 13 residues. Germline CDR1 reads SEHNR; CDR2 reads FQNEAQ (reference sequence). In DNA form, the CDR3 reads TGTGCCAGCAGCAACGGGACAGTGGATGGCTACACCTTC. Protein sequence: CASSNGTVDGYTF. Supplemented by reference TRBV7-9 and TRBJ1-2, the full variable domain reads DTGVSQNPRHKITKRGQNVTFRCDPISEHNRLYWYRQTLGQGPEFLTYFQNEAQLEKSRLLSDRFSAERPKGSFSTLEIQRTEQGDSAMYLCASSNGTVDGYTFGSGTRLTVV.

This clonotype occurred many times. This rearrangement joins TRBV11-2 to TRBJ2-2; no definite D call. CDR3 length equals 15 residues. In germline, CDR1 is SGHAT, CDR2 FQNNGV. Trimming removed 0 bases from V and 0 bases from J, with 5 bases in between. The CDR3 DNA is TGTGCCAGCAGCTTAGATACAGCGAACACCGGGGAGCTGTTTTTT. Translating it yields CASSLDTANTGELFF.

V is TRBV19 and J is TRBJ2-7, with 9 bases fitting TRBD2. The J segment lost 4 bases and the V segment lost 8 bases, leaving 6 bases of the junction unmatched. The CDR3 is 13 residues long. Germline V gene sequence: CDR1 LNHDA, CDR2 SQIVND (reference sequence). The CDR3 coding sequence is TGTGCCAGTGGTTTAGCGGGGGCATACGAGCAGTACTTC. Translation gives CASGLAGAYEQYF.

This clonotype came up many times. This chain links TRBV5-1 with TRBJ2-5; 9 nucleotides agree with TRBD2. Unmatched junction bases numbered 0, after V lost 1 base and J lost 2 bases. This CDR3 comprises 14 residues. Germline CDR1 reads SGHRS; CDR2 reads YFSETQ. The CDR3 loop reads CASSLLAGQETQYF. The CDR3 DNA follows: TGCGCCAGCAGCTTGCTAGCGGGGCAAGAGACCCAGTACTTC.

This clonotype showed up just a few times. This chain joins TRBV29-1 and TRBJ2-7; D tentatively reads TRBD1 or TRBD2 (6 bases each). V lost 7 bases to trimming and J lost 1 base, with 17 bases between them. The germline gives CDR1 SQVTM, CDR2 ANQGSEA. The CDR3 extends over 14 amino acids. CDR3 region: CSEGRGVQSYEQYV. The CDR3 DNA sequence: TGCAGCGAGGGAAGGGGGGTACAATCCTACGAGCAGTACGTC.

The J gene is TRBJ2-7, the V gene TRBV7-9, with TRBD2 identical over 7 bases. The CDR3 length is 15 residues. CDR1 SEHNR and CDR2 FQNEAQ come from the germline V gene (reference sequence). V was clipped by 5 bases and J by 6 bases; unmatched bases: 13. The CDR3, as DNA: TGTGCCAGCAGCACGGGACCAGCGGGGAACCGCGAGCAGTACTTC. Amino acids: CASSTGPAGNREQYF.

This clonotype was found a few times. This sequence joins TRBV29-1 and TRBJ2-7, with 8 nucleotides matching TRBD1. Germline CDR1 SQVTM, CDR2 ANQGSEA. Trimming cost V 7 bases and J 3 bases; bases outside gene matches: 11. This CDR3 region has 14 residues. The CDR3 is CSASRQGQNYEQYF. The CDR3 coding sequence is TGCAGCGCATCCAGACAGGGGCAGAACTACGAGCAGTACTTC.